The clone carrying this T cell receptor beta chain has only one observation. As yet, its antigen is unknown. The sample is drawn from a study of OX40 agonist ivuxolimab in advanced cancers. Study as a whole: Three patients had partial responses: one hepatocellular carcinoma, two cutaneous melanoma.

Study-wide results and limits: With doses of 0.1 to 3.0 mg/kg, CD4+ and CD8+ blood T cells had undergone clonal expansion by week 6.

The germline V gene encodes CDR1 SEHNR and CDR2 FQNEAQ (reference sequence). V dropped 7 bases and J dropped 3; count of bases not matched to a gene: 4. The CDR3 extends over 14 amino acids. The table came from immunoSEQ multiplex PCR; TCRdb's copy has only in-frame clones and leaves some out. The sample includes tens of thousands of clones, more than 85% seen only once; the top ten take 0.55% to 0.7%. Blood sampling was done at baseline, cycle 4 day 1, and cycle 7 day 1. The sequence was obtained from an adult with an advanced solid tumor such as melanoma, head and neck, liver or kidney cancer. Here the sequenced sample was CD4+ or CD8+ T cells sorted from blood, taken in a trial of the OX40 agonist ivuxolimab. The chain joins TRBV7-9 to TRBJ1-4; 8 nucleotides match TRBD1. The CDR3 here is CASKGTGANEKLFF. CDR3 nucleotides: TGTGCCAGCAAGGGGACAGGCGCTAATGAAAAACTGTTTTTT.